A single sample gave rise to the 31 T cell receptor beta chains below, sequenced in a study of OX40 agonist ivuxolimab in advanced cancers. Only in-frame clones appear in the TCRdb table, and some are missing; sequencing was by immunoSEQ multiplex PCR. The table lists roughly 83,000 clones, less than 95% of them singletons. The sample consisted of CD4+ or CD8+ T cells sorted from blood, taken in a trial of the OX40 agonist ivuxolimab. These receptors were obtained from an adult with an advanced solid tumor such as melanoma, head and neck, liver or kidney cancer.

The CDR3 here is CASSEAQYEQYV. In DNA form, the CDR3 reads TGTGCCAGCAGTGAAGCTCAATACGAGCAGTACGTC. V is TRBV2 and J is TRBJ2-7; D is uncertain. The ends were cut back, 0 bases at V and 4 bases at J, with 4 bases in the middle. This CDR3 is 12 amino acids long. CDR1 is SNHLY and CDR2 is FYNNEI in the germline V gene.

CDR3 sequence reads: CASSLGRGYSNQPQHF. The CDR3 DNA reads TGTGCCAGCAGTTTAGGTCGGGGTTATAGCAATCAGCCCCAGCATTTT. J is TRBJ1-5 and V is TRBV27; D is uncertain. V was trimmed by 2 bases and J by 0 bases, leaving 11 bases between them. The CDR3 runs to 16 residues. Germline V gene sequence: CDR1 MNHEY, CDR2 SMNVEV (reference sequence).

The chain links TRBV4-3 to TRBJ2-7, with D tentatively TRBD1 or TRBD2 (6 bases each). The V gene's germline CDR1 is LGHNA and CDR2 YSLEER. The CDR3 length is 19 residues. Trimming removed 0 bases from V and 8 bases from J, with 29 bases in between. CDR3 loop: CASSQDPSWGSGEEYKQYF. The CDR3 coding sequence is TGCGCCAGCAGCCAAGATCCTTCGTGGGGATCAGGGGAGGAATACAAGCAGTACTTC.

The rearrangement uses TRBV9 and TRBJ2-1; 11 nucleotides align to TRBD2. The CDR3 extends over 18 amino acids. Trimming removed 4 bases from V and 7 bases from J; junction bases left unmatched: 16. The germline CDR1 and CDR2 sequences are SGDLS and YYNGEE. The CDR3 reads CASSSLAGASLVGNEQFF. Written as DNA, the CDR3 is TGTGCCAGCAGCTCACTAGCGGGAGCTAGTCTAGTAGGGAATGAGCAGTTCTTC.

This sequence joins TRBV30 and TRBJ1-2; D is ambiguous. Trimming removed 4 bases from V and 0 bases from J, with 9 bases in between. This CDR3 comprises 13 residues. The germline gives CDR1 GTSNPN, CDR2 SVGIG (reference sequence). The CDR3 loop reads CAWMGIANYGYTF. The DNA for the CDR3 is TGTGCCTGGATGGGGATAGCTAACTATGGCTACACCTTC.

This chain joins TRBV15 and TRBJ2-1, with D hard to call. Between the trimmed V and J ends, which lost 0 bases and 2 bases, there was a span of 8 bases. The CDR3 loop spans 15 amino acids. Germline loops: CDR1 LNHNV, CDR2 YYDKDF (reference sequence). The CDR3 protein is CATSRDGTPYNEQFF. The CDR3 nucleotides read TGTGCCACCAGCAGAGATGGTACGCCCTACAATGAGCAGTTCTTC.

This clone was observed once. This rearrangement joins TRBV5-1 to TRBJ2-1; D possibly uses TRBD1 or TRBD2 (6 bases each). V lost 0 bases, J lost 3 bases, and 10 bases lay in between. The CDR3 extends over 15 amino acids. Germline V gene data show CDR1 as SGHRS and CDR2 as YFSETQ. The CDR3 coding sequence is TGCGCCAGCAGCTTGGCACAGGGAGGCTACAATGAGCAGTTCTTC. This encodes CASSLAQGGYNEQFF.

V usage is TRBV30 and J usage is TRBJ2-1; TRBD2 agrees at 9 bases. Unmatched junction bases numbered 4, after V lost 1 base and J lost 6 bases. The CDR3 has 14 residues. Germline V CDR1 and CDR2: GTSNPN, SVGIG (reference sequence). The CDR3 region has the DNA TGTGCCTGGAGTGGGATTAGCGGGGGCAATGAGCAGTTCTTC. This gives the protein CAWSGISGGNEQFF.

The chain links TRBV6-5 to TRBJ1-1; D gene unclear. Germline CDR1 MNHEY, CDR2 SVGAGI. The CDR3 is 13 residues long. Deletions cut 1 base from V and 4 bases from J, with 7 bases between. Here the CDR3 reads CASSYFKSTEAFF. The DNA for the CDR3 is TGTGCCAGCAGTTACTTCAAAAGCACTGAAGCTTTCTTT.

This clone has a handful of counts. J is TRBJ1-1 and V is TRBV14, with D possibly being TRBD1 (6 bases). Germline V gene data show CDR1 as SGHDN and CDR2 as FVKESK. Trimming cost V 4 bases and J 6 bases, with 15 bases left between them. This CDR3 contains 14 residues. Here the CDR3 DNA reads TGTGCCAGCAGCCTCATCTCGACAGGCTCTGAAGCTTTCTTT. This translates into CASSLISTGSEAFF.

In DNA, the CDR3 is TGTGCCTCCCAGGGGTTTTCGGAGACCCAGTACTTC. Protein sequence: CASQGFSETQYF. The rearrangement joins TRBV30 to TRBJ2-5; D is possibly TRBD1 (6 bases). The germline V gene encodes CDR1 GTSNPN and CDR2 SVGIG (reference sequence). The CDR3 spans 12 residues. The ends were cut back, 7 bases at V and 5 bases at J, with 14 bases in the middle.

This sequence joins TRBV4-3 and TRBJ2-2; 8 bases agree with TRBD1. The length of the CDR3 is 16 residues. Germline CDR1 LGHNA, CDR2 YSLEER. V lost 4 bases and J lost 7; bases outside the gene matches: 11. The DNA of the CDR3 is TGCGCCAGCAGCCTACGGACCAGGGGGCGAGGCGGGGAGCTGTTTTTT. The encoded protein is CASSLRTRGRGGELFF.

V is TRBV30 and J is TRBJ1-2; no clear D gene. V was clipped by 0 bases and J by 10 bases, with 9 bases between them. The CDR3 has 11 amino acids. Germline V CDR1 and CDR2: GTSNPN, SVGIG (reference sequence). The CDR3 loop reads CAWSVAVTYTF. CDR3 coding DNA: TGTGCCTGGAGTGTAGCGGTAACCTACACCTTC.

The chain carries TRBV27 and TRBJ2-1; TRBD2 matches 11 bases. CDR1 and CDR2 from the germline V gene are MNHEY and SMNVEV (reference sequence). With 4 bases clipped from V and 9 bases from J, the junction kept 5 bases outside the gene matches. CDR3 length: 14 residues. CDR3 protein: CASSSPSGRIEQFF. Here the CDR3 DNA reads TGTGCCAGCAGTTCGCCTAGCGGGAGGATTGAGCAGTTCTTC.

V usage is TRBV6-6 and J usage is TRBJ2-3; TRBD2 aligns across 10 bases. CDR1 and CDR2 (germline): MNHNY, SVGAGI (reference sequence). Germline trimming cut 6 bases from V and 1 base from J; bases unmatched to any gene: 4. The CDR3 contains 15 residues. The CDR3 sequence: CASSTGLAGTDTQYF. CDR3 nucleotides: TGTGCCAGCAGCACCGGACTAGCGGGCACAGATACGCAGTATTTT.

V usage is TRBV6-5 and J usage is TRBJ1-2; D is unresolved. The germline V gene encodes CDR1 MNHEY and CDR2 SVGAGI. V lost 4 bases to trimming and J lost 2 bases, with 14 bases between them. This CDR3 region has 15 residues. In nucleotides, the CDR3 is TGTGCCAGCAGTTGGGGAACCGACGGAAACTATGGCTACACCTTC. It codes for CASSWGTDGNYGYTF.

V gene TRBV11-2 combines with J gene TRBJ2-7, with TRBD1 matching 8 bases. The germline V gene has CDR1 SGHAT and CDR2 FQNNGV. The V gene end was trimmed by 1 base and the J gene end by 2 bases; junction bases not matched to a gene: 7. The CDR3 has 16 residues. The CDR3 DNA reads TGTGCCAGCAGCTTAGGTAGAGACAGGGGTGCCTACGAGCAGTACTTC. Protein sequence: CASSLGRDRGAYEQYF.

The chain combines TRBV6-5 with TRBJ2-6, with D uncertain. The length of the CDR3 is 15 residues. V was trimmed by 5 bases and J by 1 base, leaving 9 bases between them. CDR1 and CDR2 (germline): MNHEY, SVGAGI. CDR3 nucleotide sequence: TGTGCCAGCAGTGCGCAGATGTCTGGGGCCAACGTCCTGACTTTC. Translating gives CASSAQMSGANVLTF.

The J gene is TRBJ2-1, the V gene TRBV11-2; 9 positions match TRBD2. The CDR3 consists of 16 residues. The germline V gene encodes CDR1 SGHAT and CDR2 FQNNGV. J was trimmed by 4 bases and V by 1 base; bases with no gene match: 5. The CDR3 sequence: CASSLVPAGGYNEQFF. DNA of the CDR3: TGTGCCAGCAGCTTAGTCCCAGCGGGGGGATACAATGAGCAGTTCTTC.

This rearrangement joins TRBV4-3 to TRBJ1-2; D is undetermined. Germline V lookup: CDR1 LGHNA, CDR2 YSLEER. V lost 4 bases and J lost 2, with 8 bases in between. The length of the CDR3 is 13 residues. Written as DNA, the CDR3 is TGCGCCAGCAGCCCTTGGCAAAACTATGGCTACACCTTC. This sequence encodes CASSPWQNYGYTF.

The gene calls are TRBV28 and TRBJ1-6; 8 bases are shared with TRBD1. The CDR3 runs 15 residues. V shed 5 bases and J 2 bases; nucleotides not matched to a gene: 2. Germline V gives CDR1 MDHEN, CDR2 SYDVKM. The CDR3 sequence: CASSPGQAYNSPLHF. The CDR3 nucleotides read TGTGCCAGCAGTCCGGGACAGGCCTATAATTCACCCCTCCACTTT.

The rearrangement uses TRBV4-3 and TRBJ2-1, with a weak D call TRBD1 (6 bases). The CDR3 spans 15 residues. Germline V lookup: CDR1 LGHNA, CDR2 YSLEER. The V end lost 3 bases, the J end lost 10 bases, and 19 bases lay between the germline ends. In DNA form, the CDR3 reads TGCGCCAGCAGCCACGGCAGGGGTTATACCCTAGAGCAGTTCTTC. This gives the protein CASSHGRGYTLEQFF.

The rearrangement links TRBV5-6 to TRBJ2-1; 7 bases are a match to TRBD2. The V gene end was trimmed by 1 base and the J gene end by 5 bases; junction bases not matched to a gene: 6. Germline lookup yields CDR1 SGHDT and CDR2 YYEEEE. The CDR3 sequence is 15 residues long. The CDR3 DNA follows: TGTGCCAGCAGCTTGCCGAGCGGGGCTAACAATGAGCAGTTCTTC. Translation gives CASSLPSGANNEQFF.

The chain joins TRBV28 to TRBJ2-3, with D perhaps TRBD2 (5 bases). From germline, CDR1 is MDHEN and CDR2 SYDVKM. Trimming stripped 6 bases from V and 5 bases from J, with 12 bases between. The CDR3 totals 13 residues. The CDR3 coding sequence is TGTGCCAGCAGCCTTACTGGGAGAGATACGCAGTATTTT. This sequence encodes CASSLTGRDTQYF.

J is TRBJ2-1 and V is TRBV28; TRBD2 might be the D (6 bases). The CDR3 extends over 11 amino acids. The V gene lost 3 bases and the J gene lost 15 bases, with 12 bases spanning the gap. The germline gives CDR1 MDHEN, CDR2 SYDVKM. The CDR3 loop is CASSFGRDAFF. In DNA form, the CDR3 reads TGTGCCAGCAGTTTCGGGCGGGATGCGTTCTTC.

The rearrangement joins TRBV19 to TRBJ1-5; weak D call: TRBD1 (6 bases). The CDR3 has 17 residues. Trimming took off 6 bases at V and 5 bases at J, with 23 bases between the two ends. Germline assignment: CDR1 LNHDA and CDR2 SQIVND (reference sequence). CDR3 bases: TGTGCCAGTAGCCCTCGGCCTTGGACAGAAAGCTATCAGCCCCAGCATTTT. The encoded protein is CASSPRPWTESYQPQHF. Supplemented by reference TRBV19 and TRBJ1-5, the full variable domain reads DGGITQSPKYLFRKEGQNVTLSCEQNLNHDAMYWYRQDPGQGLRLIYYSQIVNDFQKGDIAEGYSVSREKKESFPLTVTSAQKNPTAFYLCASSPRPWTESYQPQHFGDGTRLSIL.

The J gene is TRBJ1-2, the V gene TRBV9; D might be TRBD1 (5 bases). The V end lost 0 bases, the J end lost 8 bases, and 11 bases lay between the germline ends. In germline, CDR1 is SGDLS, CDR2 YYNGEE. This CDR3 comprises 13 residues. CDR3 region: CASSVGKGKGYTF. The CDR3 DNA reads TGTGCCAGCAGCGTAGGGAAGGGGAAGGGCTACACCTTC. The variable domain in full, with the rest retrieved from reference TRBV9 and TRBJ1-2, is DSGVTQTPKHLITATGQRVTLRCSPRSGDLSVYWYQQSLDQGLQFLIQYYNGEERAKGNILERFSAQQFPDLHSELNLSSLELGDSALYFCASSVGKGKGYTFGSGTRLTVV.

This chain joins TRBV6-1 and TRBJ2-5, with a weak D call TRBD1 (5 bases). V lost 4 bases and J 5 bases, leaving 14 bases between the germline ends. Germline lookup yields CDR1 MNHNS and CDR2 SASEGT. The CDR3 covers 14 residues. The CDR3 spells CASSGGLPRETQYF. CDR3 bases: TGTGCCAGCAGTGGGGGCCTTCCCAGGGAGACCCAGTACTTC.

The chain has TRBV30 and TRBJ2-7; TRBD1 or TRBD2 may be the D gene (5 bases each). The CDR3 has 14 residues. V was shortened by 2 bases and J by 3 bases, with 14 bases between the two germline ends. Germline V gene sequence: CDR1 GTSNPN, CDR2 SVGIG (reference sequence). The CDR3 coding sequence is TGTGCCTGGAGTTTTGGGGACCCCAGCTACGAGCAGTACTTC. Translating it yields CAWSFGDPSYEQYF. Supplemented by reference TRBV30 and TRBJ2-7, the full variable domain reads SQTIHQWPATLVQPVGSPLSLECTVEGTSNPNLYWYRQAAGRGLQLLFYSVGIGQISSEVPQNLSASRPQDRQFILSSKKLLLSDSGFYLCAWSFGDPSYEQYFGPGTRLTVT.

The chain links TRBV6-6 to TRBJ2-3; 9 bases map to TRBD1. Unmatched junction bases numbered 9, after V lost 7 bases and J lost 4 bases. Germline CDR1 reads MNHNY; CDR2 reads SVGAGI (reference sequence). This CDR3 spans 15 amino acids. The CDR3 coding sequence is TGTGCCAGCACCGGACAGGGGATTATAGCAGATACGCAGTATTTT. Translating gives CASTGQGIIADTQYF.

The V call is TRBV19, the J call TRBJ2-1; D not certain. Germline V gives CDR1 LNHDA, CDR2 SQIVND (reference sequence). CDR3 length: 15 amino acids. V was pared by 1 base and J by 0 bases, with 7 bases between. CDR3 sequence (DNA): TGTGCCAGTAGTATAGTACCTAGCTCCTACAATGAGCAGTTCTTC. This codes for CASSIVPSSYNEQFF.